This TCR beta chain derives from a study of shared clonotypes between healthy human individuals. The study's findings and limits: Clonotype sharing across several donors was observed for around 5.1% of naive CD4 clonotypes.

V shed 11 bases and J 5 bases; nucleotides not matched to a gene: 11. The CDR3 length is 14 residues. Germline V gene sequence: CDR1 SNHLY, CDR2 FYNNEI. Notes on this clone: As yet, its antigen is unknown.

Sorted-subset replicate PCRs used about 200 ng DNA, about 30,000 T cell genomes. In the source study's methods: Quality scores were absent from the junction-only immunoSEQ sequences, so filtering differed. The protocol was immunoSEQ multiplex PCR, while the TCRdb copy is restricted to in-frame clones and leaves out a portion. That table is the source of V, J and clone size, and D and trimming were worked out from the DNA. In the table there are approximately 350,000 clones, over 65% of which are singletons. Specimen: memory CD4+ T cells sorted from blood. Subset: CD45RA-negative fraction. The sequence derives from a man aged 30-40 years in good health. This rearrangement joins TRBV2 to TRBJ2-1, with 8 bases fitting TRBD2. This chain's CDR3 is CADQRERGDNEQFF. The CDR3 nucleotides are TGTGCCGACCAGCGGGAGAGGGGGGACAATGAGCAGTTCTTC.